This TCR beta chain emerged from a study of resident and recirculating memory T cells in vitiligo (dated by TCRdb to between 2017 and 2018). A note on the overall study: The study took epidermis from shave biopsies of two lesional and two nonlesional sites, plus PBMCs, from each of a few stable vitiligo patients for TCR beta sequencing. The goal of the human TCR beta sequencing was to check whether lesional vitiligo skin contained specific clones that differed from the clones found in nonlesional skin and blood. Without cell sorting, samples were homogenized immediately before genomic DNA was extracted using the Qiagen DNeasy Blood & Tissue Kit. Overall results and qualifications from the work: Because TCR sequences were not shared across biopsy sites or across patients, the findings suggest that different lesions are infiltrated by different T cell clones, a pattern described as private specificity. No single dominant TCR clone was found, and clonality differed from one vitiligo lesion to another. Working out how much the T cell clones identified in the vitiligo lesions and the human Trm versus Tcm pools each contribute will require future mechanistic studies. Even within a single patient, overlap and correlation analysis found no significant repertoire overlap between any biopsies apart from each lesion compared with itself.

A patient's vitiligo counted as stable when the lesions had not changed at all during the previous 6 months. To count as stable, patients also needed to show no confetti depigmentation, which is a clinical sign of active vitiligo. Patients who had been treated within the previous three months were excluded. PBMCs were isolated from heparinized blood by Ficoll density gradient centrifugation and then flash-frozen. CDR1 and CDR2, looked up from the germline V gene, are LGHNA and YSLEER. Deletion took 0 bases off V and 2 bases off J, with a span of 8 bases between the germline ends. From the cysteine up to the phenylalanine, the CDR3 has a length of 15 residues. Of all the DNA, just the CDR3 is kept, 45 bases in frame from base 1. A remark on this clone: What antigen it recognizes has not been identified. Qualities for individual bases were not recorded, and no much larger clone is one base off.

The immunoSEQ hsTCRB kit was used to amplify TCR beta chains from the genomic DNA. TCR beta libraries were sequenced on an Illumina MiSeq instrument by the immunoSEQ service. Turning to the authors' computational methods: Repertoire data were analyzed using the immunoSEQ Analyzer. TCRdb provides this immuneACCESS table in a form limited to in-frame rearrangements. Some clones are lacking; in checked studies, under half of them reflect an unresolved V gene, and why the rest are absent is not known. V, J and clone size were drawn from that table, and D and trimming were deduced from the DNA. The table for this sample lists 40,000 to 50,000 clones; around 90% of them were counted only once. The ten largest account for more than 4% of the sample.

This TCR was sampled from a male donor with vitiligo. The rearranged segments are TRBV4-3 and TRBJ2-1, with no confident D gene call. Input material: blood. CDR3 loop: CASSQEPRTYNEQFF. Here is the DNA: TGCGCCAGCAGCCAAGAACCCAGGACCTACAATGAGCAGTTCTTC.